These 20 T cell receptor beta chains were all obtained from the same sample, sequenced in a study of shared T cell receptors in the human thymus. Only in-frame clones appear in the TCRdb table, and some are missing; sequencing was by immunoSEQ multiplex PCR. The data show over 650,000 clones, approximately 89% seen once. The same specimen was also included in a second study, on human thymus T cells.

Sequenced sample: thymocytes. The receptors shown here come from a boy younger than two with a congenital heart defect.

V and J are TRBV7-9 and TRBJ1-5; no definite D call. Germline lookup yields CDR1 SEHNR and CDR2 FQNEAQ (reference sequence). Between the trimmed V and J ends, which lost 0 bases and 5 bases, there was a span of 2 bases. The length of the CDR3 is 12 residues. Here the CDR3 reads CASSLADQPQHF. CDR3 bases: TGTGCCAGCAGCTTAGCCGATCAGCCCCAGCATTTT.

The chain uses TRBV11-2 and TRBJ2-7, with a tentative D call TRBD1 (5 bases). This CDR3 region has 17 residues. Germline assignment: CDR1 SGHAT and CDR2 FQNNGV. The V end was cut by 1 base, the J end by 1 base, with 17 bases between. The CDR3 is CASSLGNGRQGSYEQYF. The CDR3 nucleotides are TGTGCCAGCAGCTTAGGGAACGGACGGCAGGGTTCCTACGAGCAGTACTTC.

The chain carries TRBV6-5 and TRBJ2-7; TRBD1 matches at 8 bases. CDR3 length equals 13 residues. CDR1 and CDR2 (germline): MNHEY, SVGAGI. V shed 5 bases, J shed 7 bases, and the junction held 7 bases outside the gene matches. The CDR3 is CASSVDRGWEQYF. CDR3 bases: TGTGCCAGCAGTGTTGACAGGGGTTGGGAGCAGTACTTC.

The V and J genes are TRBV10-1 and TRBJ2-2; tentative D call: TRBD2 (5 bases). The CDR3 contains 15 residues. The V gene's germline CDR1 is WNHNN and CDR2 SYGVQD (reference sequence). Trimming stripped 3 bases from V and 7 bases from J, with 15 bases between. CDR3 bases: TGCGCCAGCAGTGAAAAGTGGGAGCCGGGCGGGGAGCTGTTTTTT. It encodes CASSEKWEPGGELFF.

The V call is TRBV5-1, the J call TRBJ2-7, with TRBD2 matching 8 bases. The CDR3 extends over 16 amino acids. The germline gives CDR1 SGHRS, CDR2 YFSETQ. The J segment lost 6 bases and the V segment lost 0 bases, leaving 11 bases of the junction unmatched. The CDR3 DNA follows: TGCGCCAGCAGCTTGGAAGCGGGAGCGGGGGTGTGCGAGCAGTACTTC. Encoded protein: CASSLEAGAGVCEQYF.

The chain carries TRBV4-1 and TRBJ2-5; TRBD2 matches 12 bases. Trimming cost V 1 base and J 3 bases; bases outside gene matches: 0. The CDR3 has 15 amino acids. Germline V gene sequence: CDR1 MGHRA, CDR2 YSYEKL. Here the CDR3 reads CASSQGLAGEETQYF. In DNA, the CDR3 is TGCGCCAGCAGCCAAGGACTAGCGGGGGAAGAGACCCAGTACTTC.

CDR3 nucleotide sequence: TGTGCCAGCAGTTACCGGGACAGAGCTGGAAACACCATATATTTT. Translated, it gives CASSYRDRAGNTIYF. The gene calls are TRBV28 and TRBJ1-3, with 7 bases that match TRBD1. The CDR3 is made up of 15 amino acids. Trimming cost V 4 bases and J 2 bases; bases outside gene matches: 5. Germline CDR1 MDHEN, CDR2 SYDVKM. The entire variable domain, with the rest obtained from reference TRBV28 and TRBJ1-3, is as follows: DVKVTQSSRYLVKRTGEKVFLECVQDMDHENMFWYRQDPGLGLRLIYFSYDVKMKEKGDIPEGYSVSREKKERFSLILESASTNQTSMYLCASSYRDRAGNTIYFGEGSWLTVV.

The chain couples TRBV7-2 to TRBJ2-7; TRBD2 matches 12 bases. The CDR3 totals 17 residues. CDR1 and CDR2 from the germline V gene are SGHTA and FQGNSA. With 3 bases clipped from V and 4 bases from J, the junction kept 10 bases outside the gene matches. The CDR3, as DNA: TGTGCCAGCAGCTTCACCCTAGCGGGAGGGCCGAGTTACGAGCAGTACTTC. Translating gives CASSFTLAGGPSYEQYF.

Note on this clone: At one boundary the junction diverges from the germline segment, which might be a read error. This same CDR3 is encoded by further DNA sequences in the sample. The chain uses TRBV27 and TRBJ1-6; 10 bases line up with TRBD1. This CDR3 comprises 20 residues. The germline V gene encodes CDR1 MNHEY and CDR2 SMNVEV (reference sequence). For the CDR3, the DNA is TGTGCCAGCAGTTTGCGGTCCCGGGACAGGGGAGTTGCCTATAATTCCCCCCTCCACTTT. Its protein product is CASSLRSRDRGVAYNSPLHF.

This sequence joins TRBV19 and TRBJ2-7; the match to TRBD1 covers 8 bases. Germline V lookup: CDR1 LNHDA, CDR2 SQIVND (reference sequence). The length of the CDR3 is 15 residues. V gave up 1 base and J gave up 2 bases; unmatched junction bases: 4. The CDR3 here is CASSIGAGGTYEQYF. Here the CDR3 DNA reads TGTGCCAGTAGTATAGGGGCAGGGGGCACCTACGAGCAGTACTTC.

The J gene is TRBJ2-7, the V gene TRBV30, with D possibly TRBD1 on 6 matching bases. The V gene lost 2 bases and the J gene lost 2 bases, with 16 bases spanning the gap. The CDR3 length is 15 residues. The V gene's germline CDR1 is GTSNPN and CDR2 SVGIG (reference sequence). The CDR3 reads CAWSHTGKFAYEQYF. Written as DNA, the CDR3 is TGTGCCTGGAGTCATACAGGGAAGTTTGCCTACGAGCAGTACTTC.

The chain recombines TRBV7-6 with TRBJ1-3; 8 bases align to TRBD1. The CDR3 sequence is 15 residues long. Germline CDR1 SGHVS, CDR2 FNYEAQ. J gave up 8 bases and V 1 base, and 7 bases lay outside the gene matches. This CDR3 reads CASSLGTGKEDTIYF. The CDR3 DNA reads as TGTGCCAGCAGCTTAGGGACAGGGAAGGAAGACACCATATATTTT.

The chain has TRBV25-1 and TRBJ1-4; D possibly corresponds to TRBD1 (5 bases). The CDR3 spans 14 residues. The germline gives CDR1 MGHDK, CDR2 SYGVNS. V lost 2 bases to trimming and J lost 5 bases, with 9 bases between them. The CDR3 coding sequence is TGTGCCAGCAGTGAAAGGAGGGGCAATGAAAAACTGTTTTTT. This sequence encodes CASSERRGNEKLFF.

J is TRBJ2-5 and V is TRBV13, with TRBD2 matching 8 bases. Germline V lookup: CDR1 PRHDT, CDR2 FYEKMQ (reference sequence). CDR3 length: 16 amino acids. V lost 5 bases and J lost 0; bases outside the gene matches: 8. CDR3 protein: CASSRPSGGHQETQYF. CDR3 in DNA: TGTGCCAGCAGCCGCCCAAGCGGGGGACACCAAGAGACCCAGTACTTC. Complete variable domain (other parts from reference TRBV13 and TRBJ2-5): AAGVIQSPRHLIKEKRETATLKCYPIPRHDTVYWYQQGPGQDPQFLISFYEKMQSDKGSIPDRFSAQQFSDYHSELNMSSLELGDSALYFCASSRPSGGHQETQYFGPGTRLLVL.

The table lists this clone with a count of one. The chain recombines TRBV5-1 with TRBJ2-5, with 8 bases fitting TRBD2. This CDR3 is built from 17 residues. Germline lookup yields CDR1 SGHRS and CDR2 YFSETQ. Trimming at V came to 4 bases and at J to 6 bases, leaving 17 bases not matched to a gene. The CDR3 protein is CASSLPWSGGLGKTQYF. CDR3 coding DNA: TGCGCCAGCAGCCTCCCCTGGAGCGGGGGCCTGGGAAAGACCCAGTACTTC.

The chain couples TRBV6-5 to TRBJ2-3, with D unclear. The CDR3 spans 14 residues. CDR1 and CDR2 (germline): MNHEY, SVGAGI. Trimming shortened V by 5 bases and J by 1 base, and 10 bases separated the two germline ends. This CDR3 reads CASSPTSRTDTQYF. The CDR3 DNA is TGTGCCAGCAGTCCGACTTCCCGCACAGATACGCAGTATTTT.

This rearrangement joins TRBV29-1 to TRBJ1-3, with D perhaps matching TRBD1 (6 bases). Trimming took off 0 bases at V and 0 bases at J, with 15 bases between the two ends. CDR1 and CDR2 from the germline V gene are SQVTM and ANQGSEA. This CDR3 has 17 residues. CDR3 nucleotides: TGCAGCGTTGAAGATAGACGGACAGCGTTCTCTGGAAACACCATATATTTT. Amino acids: CSVEDRRTAFSGNTIYF.

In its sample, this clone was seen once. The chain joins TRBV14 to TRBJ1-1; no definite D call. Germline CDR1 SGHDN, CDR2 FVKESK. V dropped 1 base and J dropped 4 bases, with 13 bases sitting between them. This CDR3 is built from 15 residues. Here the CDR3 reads CASSQAGGWSTEAFF. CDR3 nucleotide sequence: TGTGCCAGCAGCCAAGCGGGAGGGTGGAGCACTGAAGCTTTCTTT. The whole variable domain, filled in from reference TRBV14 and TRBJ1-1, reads EAGVTQFPSHSVIEKGQTVTLRCDPISGHDNLYWYRRVMGKEIKFLLHFVKESKQDESGMPNNRFLAERTGGTYSTLKVQPAELEDSGVYFCASSQAGGWSTEAFFGQGTRLTVV.

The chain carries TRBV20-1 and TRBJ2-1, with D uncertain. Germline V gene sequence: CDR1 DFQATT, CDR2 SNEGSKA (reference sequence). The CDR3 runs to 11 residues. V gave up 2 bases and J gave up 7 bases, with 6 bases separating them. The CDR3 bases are TGCAGTGCTAGAACAAGAAATGAGCAGTTCTTC. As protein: CSARTRNEQFF.

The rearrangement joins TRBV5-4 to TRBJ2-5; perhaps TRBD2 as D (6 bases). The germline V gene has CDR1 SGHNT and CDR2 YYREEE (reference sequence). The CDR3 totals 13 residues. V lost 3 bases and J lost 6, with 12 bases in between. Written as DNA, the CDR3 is TGTGCCAGCAGCTCCCCGGGGGTACAGACCCAGTACTTC. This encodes CASSSPGVQTQYF.